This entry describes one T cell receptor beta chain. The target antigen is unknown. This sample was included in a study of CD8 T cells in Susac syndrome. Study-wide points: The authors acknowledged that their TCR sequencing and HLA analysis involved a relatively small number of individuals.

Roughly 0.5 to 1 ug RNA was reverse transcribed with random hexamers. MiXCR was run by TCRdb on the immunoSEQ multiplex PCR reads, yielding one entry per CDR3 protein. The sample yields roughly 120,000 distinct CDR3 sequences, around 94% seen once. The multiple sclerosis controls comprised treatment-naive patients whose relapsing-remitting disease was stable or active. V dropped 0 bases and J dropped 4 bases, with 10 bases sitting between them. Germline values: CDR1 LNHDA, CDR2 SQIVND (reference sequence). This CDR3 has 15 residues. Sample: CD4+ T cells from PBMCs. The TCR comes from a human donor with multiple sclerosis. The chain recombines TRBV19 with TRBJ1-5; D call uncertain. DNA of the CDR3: TGTGCCAGTAGTATAGACCCACGATGGAATCAGCCCCAGCATTTT. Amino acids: CASSIDPRWNQPQHF.